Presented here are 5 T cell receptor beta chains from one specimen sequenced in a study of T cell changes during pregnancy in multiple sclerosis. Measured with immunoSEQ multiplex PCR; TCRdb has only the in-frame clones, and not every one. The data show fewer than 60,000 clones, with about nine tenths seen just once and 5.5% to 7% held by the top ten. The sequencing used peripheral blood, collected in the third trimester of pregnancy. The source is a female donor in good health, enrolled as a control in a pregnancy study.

The CDR3 bases are TGTGCCGGGGGACAGACAAGGGATTCACCCCTCCACTTT. As protein: CAGGQTRDSPLHF. The J gene is TRBJ1-6, the V gene TRBV30; 7 nucleotides match TRBD1. Germline V gene data show CDR1 as GTSNPN and CDR2 as SVGIG (reference sequence). Trimming removed 8 bases from V and 8 bases from J; junction bases left unmatched: 9. The CDR3 runs to 13 residues.

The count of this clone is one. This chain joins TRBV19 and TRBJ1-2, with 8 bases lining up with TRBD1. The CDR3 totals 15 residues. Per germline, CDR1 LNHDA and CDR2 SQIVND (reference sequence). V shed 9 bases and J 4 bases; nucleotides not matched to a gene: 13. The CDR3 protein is CASLALGQGSYGYTF. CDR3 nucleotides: TGTGCCAGCTTAGCCCTTGGACAGGGAAGCTATGGCTACACCTTC. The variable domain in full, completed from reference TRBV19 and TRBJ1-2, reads DGGITQSPKYLFRKEGQNVTLSCEQNLNHDAMYWYRQDPGQGLRLIYYSQIVNDFQKGDIAEGYSVSREKKESFPLTVTSAQKNPTAFYLCASLALGQGSYGYTFGSGTRLTVV.

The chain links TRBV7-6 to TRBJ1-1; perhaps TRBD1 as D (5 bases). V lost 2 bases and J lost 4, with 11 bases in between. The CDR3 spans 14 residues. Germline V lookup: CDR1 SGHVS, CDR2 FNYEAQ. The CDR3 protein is CASSLKGVGTEAFF. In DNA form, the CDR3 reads TGTGCCAGCAGCTTAAAAGGGGTGGGCACTGAAGCTTTCTTT.

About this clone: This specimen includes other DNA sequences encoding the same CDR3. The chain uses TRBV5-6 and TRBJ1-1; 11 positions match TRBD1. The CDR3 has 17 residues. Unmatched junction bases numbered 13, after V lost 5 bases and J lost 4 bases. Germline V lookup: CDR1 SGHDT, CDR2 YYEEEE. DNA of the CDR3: TGTGCCAGCAGTGACCCGGGACAGGGGGTTTTAGGCACTGAAGCTTTCTTT. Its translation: CASSDPGQGVLGTEAFF. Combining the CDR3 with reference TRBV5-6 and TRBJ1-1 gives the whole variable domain DAGVTQSPTHLIKTRGQQVTLRCSPKSGHDTVSWYQQALGQGPQFIFQYYEEEERQRGNFPDRFSGHQFPNYSSELNVNALLLGDSALYLCASSDPGQGVLGTEAFFGQGTRLTVV.

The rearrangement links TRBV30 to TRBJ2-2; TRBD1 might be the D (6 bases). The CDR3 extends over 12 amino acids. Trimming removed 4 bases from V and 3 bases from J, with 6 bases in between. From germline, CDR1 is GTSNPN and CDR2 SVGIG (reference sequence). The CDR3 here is CAWTGDTGELFF. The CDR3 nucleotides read TGTGCCTGGACAGGGGACACCGGGGAGCTGTTTTTT.